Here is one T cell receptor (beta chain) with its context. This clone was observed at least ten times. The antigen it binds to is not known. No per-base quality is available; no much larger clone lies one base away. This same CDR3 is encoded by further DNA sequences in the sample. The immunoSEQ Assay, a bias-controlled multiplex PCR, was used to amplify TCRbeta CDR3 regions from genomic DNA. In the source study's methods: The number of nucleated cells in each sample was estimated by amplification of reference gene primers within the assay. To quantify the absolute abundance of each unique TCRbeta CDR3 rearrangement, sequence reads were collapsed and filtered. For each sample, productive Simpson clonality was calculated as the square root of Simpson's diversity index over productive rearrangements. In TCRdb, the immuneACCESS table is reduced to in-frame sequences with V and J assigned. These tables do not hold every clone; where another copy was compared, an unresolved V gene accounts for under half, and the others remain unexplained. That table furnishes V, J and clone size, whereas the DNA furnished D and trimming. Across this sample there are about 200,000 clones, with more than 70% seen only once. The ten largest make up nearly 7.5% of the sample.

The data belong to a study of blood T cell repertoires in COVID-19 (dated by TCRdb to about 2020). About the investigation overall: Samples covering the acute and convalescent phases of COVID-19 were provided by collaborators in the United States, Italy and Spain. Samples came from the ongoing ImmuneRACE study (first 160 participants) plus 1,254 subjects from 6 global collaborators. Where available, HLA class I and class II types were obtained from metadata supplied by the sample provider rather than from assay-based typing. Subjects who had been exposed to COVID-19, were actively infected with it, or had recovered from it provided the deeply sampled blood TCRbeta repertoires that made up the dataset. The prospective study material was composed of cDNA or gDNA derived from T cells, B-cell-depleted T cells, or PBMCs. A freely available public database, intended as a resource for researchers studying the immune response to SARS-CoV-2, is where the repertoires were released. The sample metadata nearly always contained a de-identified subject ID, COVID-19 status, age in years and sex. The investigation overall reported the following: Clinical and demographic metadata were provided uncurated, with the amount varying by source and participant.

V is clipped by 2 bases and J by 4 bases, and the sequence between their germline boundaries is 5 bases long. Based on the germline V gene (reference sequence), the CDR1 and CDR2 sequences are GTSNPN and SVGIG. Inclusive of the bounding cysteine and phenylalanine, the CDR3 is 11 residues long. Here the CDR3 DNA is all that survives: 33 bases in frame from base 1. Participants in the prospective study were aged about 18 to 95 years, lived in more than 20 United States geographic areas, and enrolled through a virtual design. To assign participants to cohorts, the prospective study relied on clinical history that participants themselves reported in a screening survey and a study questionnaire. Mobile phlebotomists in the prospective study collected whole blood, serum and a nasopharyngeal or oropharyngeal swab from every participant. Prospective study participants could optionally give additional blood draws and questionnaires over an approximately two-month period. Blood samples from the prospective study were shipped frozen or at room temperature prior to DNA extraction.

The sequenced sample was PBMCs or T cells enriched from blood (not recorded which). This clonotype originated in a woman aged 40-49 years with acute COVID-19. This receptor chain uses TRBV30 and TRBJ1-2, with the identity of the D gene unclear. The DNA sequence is TGTGCCTGGAGTCCGTCCTATGGCTACACCTTC. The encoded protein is CAWSPSYGYTF.